The clone carrying this T cell receptor (beta chain) occurred a few times. Its matching antigen is unknown. This sample is part of a study of response to subunit inactivated influenza vaccine. Whole-study findings and limits: Authors suggested seasonal influenza vaccinations each recruit few new T cells.

TCRdb recomputed calls from the RT-PCR reads with MiXCR, one row per CDR3 protein. The sample has 550,000 to 600,000 distinct CDR3 sequences, around 11% seen once. The germline V and J ends were trimmed by 2 bases and 0 bases, with 15 bases remaining between them. Germline CDR1 reads SGHDT; CDR2 reads YYEEEE. The CDR3 spans 17 residues. This clonotype was obtained from a man aged 45-60 years who received an inactivated influenza vaccine. The rearrangement uses TRBV5-6 and TRBJ2-4; D possibly corresponds to TRBD2 (7 bases). The sequences come from PBMCs from blood, collected on the day of vaccination. This CDR3 reads CASSFSGGTLAKNIQYF. CDR3 coding DNA: TGTGCCAGCAGCTTTTCGGGGGGCACCTTAGCCAAAAACATTCAGTACTTC.